Each of the 5 T cell receptor beta chains below was sequenced from the same sample in a study of control samples from healthy donors and cancer patients. The repertoire was sequenced with immunoSEQ multiplex PCR; TCRdb's copy has only in-frame clones and lacks some. The top ten hold 5.5% to 7.5% of the sample, which has roughly 400,000 clones, 75% to 95% seen once. Sequencing was carried out using PBMCs. These TCRs come from a man aged 40-49 years with head and neck cancer.

This clone was seen a handful of times. The genes are TRBV5-8 and TRBJ2-1, with a possible D match to TRBD2 (5 bases). This CDR3 spans 13 amino acids. Between the trimmed V and J ends, which lost 2 bases and 5 bases, there was a span of 8 bases. Germline lookup yields CDR1 SGHTS and CDR2 YDEGEE. This chain's CDR3 is CASSLLGDNEQFF. The CDR3 bases are TGTGCCAGCAGCTTACTAGGAGACAATGAGCAGTTCTTC.

This clone was detected only once. The chain carries TRBV9 and TRBJ2-1; the D gene is possibly TRBD1 (5 bases). The V gene lost 4 bases and the J gene lost 9 bases, with 17 bases spanning the gap. CDR3 length: 14 residues. CDR1 and CDR2 from the germline V gene are SGDLS and YYNGEE. The CDR3 here is CASSPRVGVVEQFF. CDR3 bases: TGTGCCAGCAGCCCCCGGGTAGGGGTTGTTGAGCAGTTCTTC.

This clone has only one observation. The chain recombines TRBV5-1 with TRBJ1-4; D may be TRBD1 (5 bases). The V gene lost 2 bases and the J gene lost 8 bases, with 13 bases spanning the gap. This CDR3 has 14 residues. Germline lookup yields CDR1 SGHRS and CDR2 YFSETQ. CDR3 region: CASSFREEGEKLFF. In nucleotides, the CDR3 is TGCGCCAGCAGCTTCAGGGAAGAGGGAGAAAAACTGTTTTTT.

The rearrangement links TRBV11-3 to TRBJ2-1; 10 nucleotides align to TRBD1. CDR1 is SGHNT, CDR2 YENEEA, per germline. The CDR3 length is 16 residues. V was clipped by 0 bases and J by 4 bases; unmatched bases: 3. CDR3 bases: TGTGCCAGCAGCTTAGAAGGGACAGGGGCGTACAATGAGCAGTTCTTC. As protein: CASSLEGTGAYNEQFF.

About this clone itself: At one end, the junction sequence differs from germline, possibly due to a read error. This rearrangement joins TRBV27 to TRBJ2-1; tentatively, D is TRBD1 or TRBD2 (5 bases each). The CDR3 covers 13 residues. CDR1 MNHEY and CDR2 SMNVEV come from the germline V gene (reference sequence). CDR3 nucleotide sequence: TGTGCCAGCTCCTCCTTGGGCGCAGGGAGACTGATCTTC. Its translation is CASSSLGAGRLIF.